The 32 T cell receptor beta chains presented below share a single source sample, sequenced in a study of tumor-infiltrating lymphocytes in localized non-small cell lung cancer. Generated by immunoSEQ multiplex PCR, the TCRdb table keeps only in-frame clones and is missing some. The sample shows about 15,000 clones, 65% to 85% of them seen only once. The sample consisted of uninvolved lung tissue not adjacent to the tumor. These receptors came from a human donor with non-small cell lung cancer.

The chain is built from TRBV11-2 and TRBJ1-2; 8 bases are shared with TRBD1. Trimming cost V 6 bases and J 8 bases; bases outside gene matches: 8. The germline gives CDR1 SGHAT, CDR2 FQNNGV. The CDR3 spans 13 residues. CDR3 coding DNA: TGTGCCAGCAGTCCAGGGGGCGCTGGAGGCTACACCTTC. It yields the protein CASSPGGAGGYTF. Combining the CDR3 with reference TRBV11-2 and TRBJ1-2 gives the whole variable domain EAGVAQSPRYKIIEKRQSVAFWCNPISGHATLYWYQQILGQGPKLLIQFQNNGVVDDSQLPKDRFSAERLKGVDSTLKIQPAKLEDSAVYLCASSPGGAGGYTFGSGTRLTVV.

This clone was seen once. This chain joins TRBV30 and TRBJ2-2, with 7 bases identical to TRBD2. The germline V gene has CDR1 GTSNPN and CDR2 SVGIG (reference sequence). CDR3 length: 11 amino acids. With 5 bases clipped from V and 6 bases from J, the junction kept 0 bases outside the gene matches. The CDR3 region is CAWGGAGELFF. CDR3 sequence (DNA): TGTGCCTGGGGGGGGGCCGGGGAGCTGTTTTTT. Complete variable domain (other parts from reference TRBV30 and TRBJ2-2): SQTIHQWPATLVQPVGSPLSLECTVEGTSNPNLYWYRQAAGRGLQLLFYSVGIGQISSEVPQNLSASRPQDRQFILSSKKLLLSDSGFYLCAWGGAGELFFGEGSRLTVL.

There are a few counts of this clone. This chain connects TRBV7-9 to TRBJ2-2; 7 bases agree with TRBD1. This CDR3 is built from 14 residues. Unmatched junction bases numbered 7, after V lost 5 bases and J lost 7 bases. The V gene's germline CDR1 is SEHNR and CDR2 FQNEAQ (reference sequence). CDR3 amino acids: CASSADRAVGELFF. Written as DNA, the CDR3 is TGTGCCAGCAGCGCTGACAGGGCTGTCGGGGAGCTGTTTTTT.

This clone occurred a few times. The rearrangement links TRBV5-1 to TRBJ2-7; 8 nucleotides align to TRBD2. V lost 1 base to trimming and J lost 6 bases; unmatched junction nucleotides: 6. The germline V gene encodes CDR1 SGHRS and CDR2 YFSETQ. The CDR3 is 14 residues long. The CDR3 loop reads CASSLSAGGGEQYF. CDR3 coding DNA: TGCGCCAGCAGCTTGTCTGCGGGAGGAGGCGAGCAGTACTTC.

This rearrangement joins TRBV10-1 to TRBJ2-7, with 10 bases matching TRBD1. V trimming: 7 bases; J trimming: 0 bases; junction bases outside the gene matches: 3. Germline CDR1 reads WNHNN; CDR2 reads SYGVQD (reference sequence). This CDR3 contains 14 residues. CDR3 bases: TGCGCCAGCACTTGGACAGGGGGCTCCTACGAGCAGTACTTC. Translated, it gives CASTWTGGSYEQYF.

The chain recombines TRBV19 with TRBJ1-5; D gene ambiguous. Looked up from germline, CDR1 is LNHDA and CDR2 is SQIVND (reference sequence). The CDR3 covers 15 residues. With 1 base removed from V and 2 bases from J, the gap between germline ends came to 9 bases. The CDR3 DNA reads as TGTGCCAGTAGTATAGGGGCTTCAGGCAATCAGCCCCAGCATTTT. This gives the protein CASSIGASGNQPQHF. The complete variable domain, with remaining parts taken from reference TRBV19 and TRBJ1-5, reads DGGITQSPKYLFRKEGQNVTLSCEQNLNHDAMYWYRQDPGQGLRLIYYSQIVNDFQKGDIAEGYSVSREKKESFPLTVTSAQKNPTAFYLCASSIGASGNQPQHFGDGTRLSIL.

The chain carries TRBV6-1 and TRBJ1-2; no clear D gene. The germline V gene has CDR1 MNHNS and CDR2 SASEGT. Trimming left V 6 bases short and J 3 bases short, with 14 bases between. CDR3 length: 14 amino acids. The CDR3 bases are TGTGCCAGCAGGATCAGATCAGTGGACTATGGCTACACCTTC. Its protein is CASRIRSVDYGYTF.

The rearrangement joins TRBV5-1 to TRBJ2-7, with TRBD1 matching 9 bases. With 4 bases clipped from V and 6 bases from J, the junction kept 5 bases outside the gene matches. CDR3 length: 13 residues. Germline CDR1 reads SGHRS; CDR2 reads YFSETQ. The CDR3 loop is CASSGGTGFEQYF. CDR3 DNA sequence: TGCGCCAGCAGCGGCGGGACAGGGTTCGAGCAGTACTTC.

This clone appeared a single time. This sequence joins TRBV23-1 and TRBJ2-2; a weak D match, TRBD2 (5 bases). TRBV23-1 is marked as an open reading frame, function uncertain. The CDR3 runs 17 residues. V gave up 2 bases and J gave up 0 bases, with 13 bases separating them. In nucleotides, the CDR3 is TGCGCCAGCAGTCAAACAGAGGGAAAATCGAACACCGGGGAGCTGTTTTTT. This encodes CASSQTEGKSNTGELFF.

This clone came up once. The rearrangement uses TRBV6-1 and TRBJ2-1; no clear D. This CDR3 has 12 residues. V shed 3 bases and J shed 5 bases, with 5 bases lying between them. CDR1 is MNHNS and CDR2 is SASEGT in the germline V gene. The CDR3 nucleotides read TGTGCCAGCAGTGATCCGAACAATGAGCAGTTCTTC. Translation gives CASSDPNNEQFF.

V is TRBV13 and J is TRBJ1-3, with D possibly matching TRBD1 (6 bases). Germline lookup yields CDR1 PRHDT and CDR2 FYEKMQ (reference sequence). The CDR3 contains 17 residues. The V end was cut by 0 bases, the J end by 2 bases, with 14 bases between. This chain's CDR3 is CASSLGQGTHPGNTIYF. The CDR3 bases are TGTGCCAGCAGCTTAGGCCAAGGGACACATCCTGGAAACACCATATATTTT.

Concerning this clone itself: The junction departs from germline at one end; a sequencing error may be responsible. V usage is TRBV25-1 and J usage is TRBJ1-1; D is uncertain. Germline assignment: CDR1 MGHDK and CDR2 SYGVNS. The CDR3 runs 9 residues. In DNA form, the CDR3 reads TGTGCCACGACGCTCGAGGTAGTCTTT. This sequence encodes CATTLEVVF.

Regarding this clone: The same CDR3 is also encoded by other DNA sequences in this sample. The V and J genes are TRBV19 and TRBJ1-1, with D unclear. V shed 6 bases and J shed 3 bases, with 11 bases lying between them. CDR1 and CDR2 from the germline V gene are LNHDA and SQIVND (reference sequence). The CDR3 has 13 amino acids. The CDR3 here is CASSPLVHTEAFF. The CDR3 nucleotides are TGTGCCAGTAGCCCATTAGTTCACACTGAAGCTTTCTTT.

CDR3 bases: TGTGCCAGCTCCCGACAGGGGCAGAAGGGTGAGCAGTTCTTC. Protein sequence: CASSRQGQKGEQFF. The V gene is TRBV7-8, the J gene TRBJ2-1; 8 bases fit TRBD1. The CDR3 length is 14 residues. CDR1 SGHVS and CDR2 FQNEAQ come from the germline V gene. V shed 8 bases, J shed 9 bases, and the junction held 12 bases outside the gene matches.

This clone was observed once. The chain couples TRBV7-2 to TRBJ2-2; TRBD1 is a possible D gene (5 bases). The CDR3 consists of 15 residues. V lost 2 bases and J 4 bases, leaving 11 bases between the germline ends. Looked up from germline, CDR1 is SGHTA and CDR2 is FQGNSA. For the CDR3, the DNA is TGTGCCAGCAGCTTAAAGGGGTCGGGCACCGGGGAGCTGTTTTTT. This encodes CASSLKGSGTGELFF.

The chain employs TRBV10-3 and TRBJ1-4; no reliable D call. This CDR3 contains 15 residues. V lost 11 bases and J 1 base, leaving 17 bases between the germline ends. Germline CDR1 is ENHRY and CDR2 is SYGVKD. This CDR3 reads CASRGSRGTNEKLFF. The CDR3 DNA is TGTGCCTCCCGAGGGTCCCGGGGAACTAATGAAAAACTGTTTTTT.

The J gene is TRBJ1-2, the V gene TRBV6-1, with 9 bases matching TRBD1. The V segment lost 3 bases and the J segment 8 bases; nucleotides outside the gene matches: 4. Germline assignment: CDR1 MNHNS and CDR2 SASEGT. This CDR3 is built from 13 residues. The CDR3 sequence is CASSDQQGAGYTF. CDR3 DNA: TGTGCCAGCAGTGACCAACAGGGGGCCGGCTACACCTTC.

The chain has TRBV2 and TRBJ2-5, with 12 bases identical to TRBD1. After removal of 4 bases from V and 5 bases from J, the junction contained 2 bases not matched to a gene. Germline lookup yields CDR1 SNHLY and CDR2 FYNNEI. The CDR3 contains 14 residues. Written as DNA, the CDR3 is TGTGCCAGCAGTGGGGACAGGGGGCGGGAGACCCAGTACTTC. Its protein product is CASSGDRGRETQYF.

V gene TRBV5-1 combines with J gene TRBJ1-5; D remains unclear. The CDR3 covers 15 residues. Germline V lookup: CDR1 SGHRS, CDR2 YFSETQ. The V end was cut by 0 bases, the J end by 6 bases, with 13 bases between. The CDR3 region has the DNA TGCGCCAGCAGCTTGGATGGGGTCTTGGGTCAGCCCCAGCATTTT. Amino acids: CASSLDGVLGQPQHF.

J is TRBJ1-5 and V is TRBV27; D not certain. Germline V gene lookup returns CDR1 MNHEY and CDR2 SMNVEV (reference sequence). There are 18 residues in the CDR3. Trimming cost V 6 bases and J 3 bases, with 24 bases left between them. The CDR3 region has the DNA TGTGCCAGCAGCCCAAGCCCCTACGGAGTAGTGCCCAATCAGCCCCAGCATTTT. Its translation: CASSPSPYGVVPNQPQHF.

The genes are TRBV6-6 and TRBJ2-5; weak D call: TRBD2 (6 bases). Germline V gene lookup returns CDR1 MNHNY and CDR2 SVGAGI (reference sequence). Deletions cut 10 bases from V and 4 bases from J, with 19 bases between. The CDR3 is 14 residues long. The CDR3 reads CATGNVGSGETQYF. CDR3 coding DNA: TGTGCCACCGGCAATGTCGGGAGTGGAGAGACCCAGTACTTC.

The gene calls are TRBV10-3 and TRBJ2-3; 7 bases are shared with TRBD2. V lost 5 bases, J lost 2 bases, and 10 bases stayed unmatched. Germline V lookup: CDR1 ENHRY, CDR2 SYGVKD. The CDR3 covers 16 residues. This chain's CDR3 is CAISSAKRENTDTQYF. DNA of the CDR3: TGTGCCATCAGTTCGGCTAAGCGGGAAAACACAGATACGCAGTATTTT.

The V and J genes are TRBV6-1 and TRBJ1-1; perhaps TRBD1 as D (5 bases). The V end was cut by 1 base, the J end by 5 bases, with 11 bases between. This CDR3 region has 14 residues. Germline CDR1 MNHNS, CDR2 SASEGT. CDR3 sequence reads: CASSEGGVRTEAFF. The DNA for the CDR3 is TGTGCCAGCAGTGAAGGGGGGGTACGGACTGAAGCTTTCTTT.

For the CDR3, the DNA is TGTGCCAGCAGGTCAACTAGCAATGAGCAGTTCTTC. Translated, it gives CASRSTSNEQFF. The gene calls are TRBV28 and TRBJ2-1, with a tentative D call TRBD2 (5 bases). V lost 6 bases and J lost 6, with 9 bases in between. This CDR3 contains 12 residues. Germline CDR1 MDHEN, CDR2 SYDVKM. The variable domain in full, with the rest retrieved from reference TRBV28 and TRBJ2-1, is DVKVTQSSRYLVKRTGEKVFLECVQDMDHENMFWYRQDPGLGLRLIYFSYDVKMKEKGDIPEGYSVSREKKERFSLILESASTNQTSMYLCASRSTSNEQFFGPGTRLTVL.

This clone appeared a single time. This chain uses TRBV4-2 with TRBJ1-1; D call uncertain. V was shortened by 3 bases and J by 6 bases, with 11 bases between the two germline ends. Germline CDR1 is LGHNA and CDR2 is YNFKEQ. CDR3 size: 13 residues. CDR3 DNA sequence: TGTGCCAGCAGCCATAAGACGGGTCCTGAAGCTTTCTTT. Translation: CASSHKTGPEAFF.

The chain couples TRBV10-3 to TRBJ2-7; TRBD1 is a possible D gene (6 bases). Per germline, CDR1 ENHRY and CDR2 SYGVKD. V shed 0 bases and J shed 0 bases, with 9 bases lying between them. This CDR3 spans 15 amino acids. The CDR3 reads CAISESSGASYEQYF. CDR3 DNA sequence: TGTGCCATCAGTGAGTCCTCAGGGGCCTCCTACGAGCAGTACTTC.

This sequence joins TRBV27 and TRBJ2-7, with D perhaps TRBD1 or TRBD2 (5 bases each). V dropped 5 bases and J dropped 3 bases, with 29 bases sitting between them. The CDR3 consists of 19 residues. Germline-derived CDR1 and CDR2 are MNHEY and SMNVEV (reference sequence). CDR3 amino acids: CASSPLPRDPHRTNYEQYF. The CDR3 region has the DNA TGTGCCAGCAGTCCACTTCCAAGGGACCCACATCGAACAAACTACGAGCAGTACTTC.

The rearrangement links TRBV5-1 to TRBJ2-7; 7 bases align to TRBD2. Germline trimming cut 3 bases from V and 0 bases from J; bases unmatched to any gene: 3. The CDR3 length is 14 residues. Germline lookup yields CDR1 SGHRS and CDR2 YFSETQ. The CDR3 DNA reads TGCGCCAGCAGCTCGGGAGGTAGCTCCTACGAGCAGTACTTC. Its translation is CASSSGGSSYEQYF.

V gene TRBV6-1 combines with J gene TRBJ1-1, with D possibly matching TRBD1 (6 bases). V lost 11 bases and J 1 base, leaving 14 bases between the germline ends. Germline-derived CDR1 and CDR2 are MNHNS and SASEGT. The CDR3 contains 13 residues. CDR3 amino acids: CAATRTENTEAFF. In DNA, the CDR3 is TGTGCCGCAACCCGGACAGAGAACACTGAAGCTTTCTTT.

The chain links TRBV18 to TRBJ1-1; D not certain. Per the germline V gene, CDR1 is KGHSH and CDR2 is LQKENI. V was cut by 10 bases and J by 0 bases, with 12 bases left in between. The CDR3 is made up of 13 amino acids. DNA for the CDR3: TGTGCCACCGAGGGTGACATGAACACTGAAGCTTTCTTT. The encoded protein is CATEGDMNTEAFF.

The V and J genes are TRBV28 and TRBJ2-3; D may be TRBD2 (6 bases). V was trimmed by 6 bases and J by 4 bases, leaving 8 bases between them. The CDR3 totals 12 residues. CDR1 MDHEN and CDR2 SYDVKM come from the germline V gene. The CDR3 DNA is TGTGCCAGCAGGGAGGGCGCAGATACGCAGTATTTT. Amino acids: CASREGADTQYF.

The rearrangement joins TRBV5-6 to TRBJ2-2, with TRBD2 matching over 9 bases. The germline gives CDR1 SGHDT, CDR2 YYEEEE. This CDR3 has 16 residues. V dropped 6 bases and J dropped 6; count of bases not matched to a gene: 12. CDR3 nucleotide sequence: TGTGCCAGCACTTATTTGGGACTAGCTAGGTCCGGGGAGCTGTTTTTT. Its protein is CASTYLGLARSGELFF.